This TCR beta chain was captured in a study of blood T cell repertoires in COVID-19. The assay was immunoSEQ multiplex PCR, and TCRdb's table has in-frame clones only and misses some. The profile shows some 250,000 clones, 80% to 90% of them singletons. The CDR3 length is 17 residues. Researchers sorted participants into cohorts using their self-reported clinical history. Cohort 3 recovered donors had two negative PCRs, clearance, or symptom resolution. Sequenced: PBMCs or T cells enriched from blood (not recorded which). The TCR originated in a woman aged 50 to 65 who had recovered from COVID-19. The chain has TRBV21-1 and TRBJ2-4; the tabulated D call, TRBD1, remains unverified against the DNA. TRBV21-1 is tagged as a pseudogene. CDR3 nucleotides: TGTGCCAGCAGCAAGTCGGGGACAGCTCTAGCCAAAAACATTCAGTACTTC. Its protein is CASSKSGTALAKNIQYF.